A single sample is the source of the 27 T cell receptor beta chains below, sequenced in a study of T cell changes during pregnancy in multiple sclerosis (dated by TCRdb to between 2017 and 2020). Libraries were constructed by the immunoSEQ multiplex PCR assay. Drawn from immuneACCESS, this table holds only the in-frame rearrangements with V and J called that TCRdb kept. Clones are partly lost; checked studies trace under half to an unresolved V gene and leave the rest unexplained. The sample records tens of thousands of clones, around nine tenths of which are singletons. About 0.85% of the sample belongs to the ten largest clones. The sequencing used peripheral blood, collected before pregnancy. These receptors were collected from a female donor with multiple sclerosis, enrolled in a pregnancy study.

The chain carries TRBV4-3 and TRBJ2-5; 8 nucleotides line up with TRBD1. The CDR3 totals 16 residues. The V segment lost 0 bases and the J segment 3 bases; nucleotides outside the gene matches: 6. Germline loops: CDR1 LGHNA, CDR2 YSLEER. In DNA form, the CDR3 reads TGCGCCAGCAGCCAAGAGATTGGGGGACAGGAAGAGACCCAGTACTTC. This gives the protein CASSQEIGGQEETQYF.

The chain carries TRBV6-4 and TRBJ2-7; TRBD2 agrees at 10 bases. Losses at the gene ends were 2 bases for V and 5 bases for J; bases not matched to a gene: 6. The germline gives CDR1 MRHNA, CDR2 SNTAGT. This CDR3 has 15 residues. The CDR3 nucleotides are TGTGCCAGCAGTGACACGAGCGGGGGGGCCGACGAGCAGTACTTC. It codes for CASSDTSGGADEQYF.

CDR3 nucleotides: TGTGCCAGCAGCCAAGAGGGCAGGGCGTCTGGAAACACCATATATTTT. This codes for CASSQEGRASGNTIYF. The chain uses TRBV4-2 and TRBJ1-3; a possible D gene is TRBD1 (5 bases). CDR3 length: 16 residues. Trimming pared 0 bases from V and 1 base from J, leaving 10 bases between. The germline gives CDR1 LGHNA, CDR2 YNFKEQ.

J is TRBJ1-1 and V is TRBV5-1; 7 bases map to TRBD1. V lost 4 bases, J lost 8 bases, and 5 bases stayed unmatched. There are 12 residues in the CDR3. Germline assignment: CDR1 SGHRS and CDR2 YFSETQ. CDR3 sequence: CASSTGQREAFF. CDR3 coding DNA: TGCGCCAGCAGCACGGGACAGCGGGAAGCTTTCTTT.

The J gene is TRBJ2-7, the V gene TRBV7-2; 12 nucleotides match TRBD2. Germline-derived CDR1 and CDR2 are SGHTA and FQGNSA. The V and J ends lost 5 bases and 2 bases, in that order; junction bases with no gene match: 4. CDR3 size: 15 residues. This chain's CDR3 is CASSAGLAGAYEQYF. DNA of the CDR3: TGTGCCAGCAGCGCGGGACTAGCGGGTGCCTACGAGCAGTACTTC.

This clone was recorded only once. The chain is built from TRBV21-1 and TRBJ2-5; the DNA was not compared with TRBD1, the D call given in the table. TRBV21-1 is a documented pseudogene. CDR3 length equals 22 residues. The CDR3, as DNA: TGTGCCAGCAGCGGACACGTTCACAGAAACCGACCGGGACAGGGAAGTTTGGAGACCCAGTACTTC. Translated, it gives CASSGHVHRNRPGQGSLETQYF.

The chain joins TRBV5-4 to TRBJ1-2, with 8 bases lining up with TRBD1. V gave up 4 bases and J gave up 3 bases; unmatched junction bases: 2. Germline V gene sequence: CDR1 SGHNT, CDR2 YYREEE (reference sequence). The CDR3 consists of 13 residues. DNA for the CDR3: TGTGCCAGCAGCAAGACAGGGGACTATGGCTACACCTTC. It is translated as CASSKTGDYGYTF.

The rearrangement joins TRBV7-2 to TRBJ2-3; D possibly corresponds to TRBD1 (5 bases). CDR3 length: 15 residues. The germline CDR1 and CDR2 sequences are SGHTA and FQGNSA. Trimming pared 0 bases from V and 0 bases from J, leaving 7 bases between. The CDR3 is CASSLAGHSTDTQYF. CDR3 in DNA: TGTGCCAGCAGCTTAGCGGGGCACAGCACAGATACGCAGTATTTT.

This CDR3 is CASSLAQGLAGQETQYF. In nucleotides, the CDR3 is TGTGCCAGCAGCTTAGCGCAGGGACTAGCGGGTCAAGAGACCCAGTACTTC. The rearrangement links TRBV7-2 to TRBJ2-5; 12 bases match TRBD2. CDR1 is SGHTA, CDR2 FQGNSA, per germline. The CDR3 totals 17 residues. Trimming took 0 bases from V and 2 from J; bases not matched to a gene: 4.

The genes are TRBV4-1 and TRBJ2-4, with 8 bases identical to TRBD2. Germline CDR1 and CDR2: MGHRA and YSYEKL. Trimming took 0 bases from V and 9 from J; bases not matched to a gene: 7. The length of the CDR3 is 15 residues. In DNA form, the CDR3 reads TGCGCCAGCAGCCAAGATCCGGGGACTAGTGCCATTCAGTACTTC. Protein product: CASSQDPGTSAIQYF.

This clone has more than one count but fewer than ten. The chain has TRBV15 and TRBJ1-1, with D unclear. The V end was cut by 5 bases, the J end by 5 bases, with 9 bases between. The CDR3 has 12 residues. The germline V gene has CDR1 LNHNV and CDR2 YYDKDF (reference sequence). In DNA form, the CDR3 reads TGTGCCACCAGCGGGAGGTGGACTGAAGCTTTCTTT. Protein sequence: CATSGRWTEAFF.

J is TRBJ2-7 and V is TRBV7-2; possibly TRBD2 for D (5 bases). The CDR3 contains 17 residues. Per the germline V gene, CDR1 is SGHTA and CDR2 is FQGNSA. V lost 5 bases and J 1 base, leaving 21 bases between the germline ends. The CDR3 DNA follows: TGTGCCAGCAGCCCCCGGGGTAGCAATTTTTGGTCCTACGAGCAGTACTTC. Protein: CASSPRGSNFWSYEQYF.

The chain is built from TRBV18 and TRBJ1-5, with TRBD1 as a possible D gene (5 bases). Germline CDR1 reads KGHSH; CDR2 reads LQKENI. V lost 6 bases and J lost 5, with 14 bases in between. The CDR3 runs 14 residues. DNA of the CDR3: TGTGCCAGCTCTAATCAGGGCCGCGATCAGCCCCAGCATTTT. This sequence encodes CASSNQGRDQPQHF.

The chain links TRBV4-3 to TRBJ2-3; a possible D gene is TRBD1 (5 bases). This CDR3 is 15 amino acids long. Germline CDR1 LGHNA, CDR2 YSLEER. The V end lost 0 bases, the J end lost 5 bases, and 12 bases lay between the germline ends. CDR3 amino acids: CASSQDAVRGDTQYF. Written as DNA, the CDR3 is TGCGCCAGCAGCCAAGATGCCGTAAGGGGAGATACGCAGTATTTT.

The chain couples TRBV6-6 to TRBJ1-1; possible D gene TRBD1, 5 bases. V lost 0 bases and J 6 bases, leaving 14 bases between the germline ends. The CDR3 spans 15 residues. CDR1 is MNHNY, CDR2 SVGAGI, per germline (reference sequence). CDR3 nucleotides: TGTGCCAGCAGTTACTCGAGCTCAGGGTTCTCTGAAGCTTTCTTT. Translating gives CASSYSSSGFSEAFF.

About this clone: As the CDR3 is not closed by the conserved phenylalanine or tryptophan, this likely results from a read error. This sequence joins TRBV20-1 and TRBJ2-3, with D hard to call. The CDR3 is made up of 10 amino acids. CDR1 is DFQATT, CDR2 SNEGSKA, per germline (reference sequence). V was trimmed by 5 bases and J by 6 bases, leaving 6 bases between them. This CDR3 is CSAAEDTQYL. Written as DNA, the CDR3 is TGCAGTGCTGCGGAGGATACGCAGTATCTT.

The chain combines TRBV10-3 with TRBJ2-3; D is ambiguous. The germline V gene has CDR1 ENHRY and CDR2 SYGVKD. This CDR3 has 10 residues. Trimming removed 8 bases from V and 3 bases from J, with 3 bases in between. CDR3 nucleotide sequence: TGTGCCATCTTAACAGATACGCAGTATTTT. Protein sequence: CAILTDTQYF.

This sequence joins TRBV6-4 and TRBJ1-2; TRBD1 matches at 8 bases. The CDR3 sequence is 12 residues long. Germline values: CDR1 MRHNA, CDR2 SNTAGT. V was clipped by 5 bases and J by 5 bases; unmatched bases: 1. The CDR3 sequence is CASSRQGYGYTF. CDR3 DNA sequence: TGTGCCAGCAGTCGACAGGGGTATGGCTACACCTTC.

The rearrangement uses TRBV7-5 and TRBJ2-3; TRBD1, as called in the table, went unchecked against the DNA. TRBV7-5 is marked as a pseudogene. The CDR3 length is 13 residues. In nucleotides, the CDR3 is TGTGTCAGAAGACCAAACAGGACAGATACGCAGTATTTT. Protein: CVRRPNRTDTQYF.

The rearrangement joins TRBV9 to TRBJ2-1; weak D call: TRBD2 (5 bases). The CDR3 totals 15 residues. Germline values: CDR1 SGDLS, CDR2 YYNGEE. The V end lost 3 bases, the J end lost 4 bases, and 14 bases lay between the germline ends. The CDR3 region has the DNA TGTGCCAGCAGCGAGGACTTAGATCGATACAATGAGCAGTTCTTC. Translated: CASSEDLDRYNEQFF.

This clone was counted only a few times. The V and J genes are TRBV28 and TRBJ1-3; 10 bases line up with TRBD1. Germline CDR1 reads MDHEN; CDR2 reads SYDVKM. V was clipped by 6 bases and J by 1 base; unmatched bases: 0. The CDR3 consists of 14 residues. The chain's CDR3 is CASRDRGSGNTIYF. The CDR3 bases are TGTGCCAGCAGGGACAGGGGGTCTGGAAACACCATATATTTT. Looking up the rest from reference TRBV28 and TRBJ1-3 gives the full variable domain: DVKVTQSSRYLVKRTGEKVFLECVQDMDHENMFWYRQDPGLGLRLIYFSYDVKMKEKGDIPEGYSVSREKKERFSLILESASTNQTSMYLCASRDRGSGNTIYFGEGSWLTVV.

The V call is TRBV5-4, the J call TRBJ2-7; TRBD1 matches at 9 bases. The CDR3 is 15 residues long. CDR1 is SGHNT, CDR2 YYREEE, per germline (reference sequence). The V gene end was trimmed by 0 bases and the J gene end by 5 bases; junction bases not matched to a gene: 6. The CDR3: CASSLGGQGKNEQYF. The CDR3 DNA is TGTGCCAGCAGCTTGGGGGGACAGGGTAAAAACGAGCAGTACTTC. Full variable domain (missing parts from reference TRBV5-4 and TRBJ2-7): ETGVTQSPTHLIKTRGQQVTLRCSSQSGHNTVSWYQQALGQGPQFIFQYYREEENGRGNFPPRFSGLQFPNYSSELNVNALELDDSALYLCASSLGGQGKNEQYFGPGTRLTVT.

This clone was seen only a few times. This CDR3 is CASSDSMGGADTQYF. DNA of the CDR3: TGTGCCAGCAGTGACTCGATGGGAGGGGCAGATACGCAGTATTTT. The genes are TRBV6-4 and TRBJ2-3, with 7 bases identical to TRBD2. J was trimmed by 4 bases and V by 0 bases; bases with no gene match: 4. The CDR3 contains 15 residues. Germline V gene sequence: CDR1 MRHNA, CDR2 SNTAGT.

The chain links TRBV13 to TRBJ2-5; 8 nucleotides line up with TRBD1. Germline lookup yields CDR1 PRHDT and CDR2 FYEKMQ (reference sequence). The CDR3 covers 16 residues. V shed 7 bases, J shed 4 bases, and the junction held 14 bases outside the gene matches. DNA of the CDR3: TGTGCCAGCATGGGGCCAGAACAGGGGGGTAGAGAGACCCAGTACTTC. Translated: CASMGPEQGGRETQYF.

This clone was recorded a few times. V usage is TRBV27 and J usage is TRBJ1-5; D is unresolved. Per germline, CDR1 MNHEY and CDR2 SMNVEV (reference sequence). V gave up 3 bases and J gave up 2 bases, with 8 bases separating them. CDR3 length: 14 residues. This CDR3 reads CASSFRDGNQPQHF. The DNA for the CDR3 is TGTGCCAGCAGTTTCCGAGATGGCAATCAGCCCCAGCATTTT.

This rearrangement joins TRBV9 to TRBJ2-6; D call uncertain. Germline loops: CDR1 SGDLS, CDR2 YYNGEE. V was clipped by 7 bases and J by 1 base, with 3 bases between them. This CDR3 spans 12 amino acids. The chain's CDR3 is CASRSGANVLTF. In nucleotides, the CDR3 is TGTGCCAGCCGGTCTGGGGCCAACGTCCTGACTTTC. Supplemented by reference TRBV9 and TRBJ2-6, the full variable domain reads DSGVTQTPKHLITATGQRVTLRCSPRSGDLSVYWYQQSLDQGLQFLIQYYNGEERAKGNILERFSAQQFPDLHSELNLSSLELGDSALYFCASRSGANVLTFGAGSRLTVL.

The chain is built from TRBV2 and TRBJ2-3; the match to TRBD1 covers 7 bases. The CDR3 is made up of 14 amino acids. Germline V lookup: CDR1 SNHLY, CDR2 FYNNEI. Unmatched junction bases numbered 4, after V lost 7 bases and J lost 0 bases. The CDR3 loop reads CASKTDRSTDTQYF. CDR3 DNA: TGTGCCAGCAAGACGGACAGGAGCACAGATACGCAGTATTTT.